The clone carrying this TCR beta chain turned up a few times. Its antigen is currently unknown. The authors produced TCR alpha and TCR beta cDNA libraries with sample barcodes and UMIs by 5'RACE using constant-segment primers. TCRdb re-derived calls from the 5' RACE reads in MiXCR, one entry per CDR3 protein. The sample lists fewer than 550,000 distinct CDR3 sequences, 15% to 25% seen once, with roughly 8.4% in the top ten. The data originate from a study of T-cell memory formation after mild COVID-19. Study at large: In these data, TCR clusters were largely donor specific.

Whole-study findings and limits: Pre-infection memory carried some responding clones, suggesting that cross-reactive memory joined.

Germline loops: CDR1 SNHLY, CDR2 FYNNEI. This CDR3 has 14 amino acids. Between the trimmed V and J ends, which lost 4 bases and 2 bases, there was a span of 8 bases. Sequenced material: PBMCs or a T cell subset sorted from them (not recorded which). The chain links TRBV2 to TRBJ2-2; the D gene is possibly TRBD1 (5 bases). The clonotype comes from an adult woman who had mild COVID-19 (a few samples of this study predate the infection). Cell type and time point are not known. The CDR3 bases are TGTGCCAGCAGTGTCGACAGCAACACCGGGGAGCTGTTTTTT. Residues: CASSVDSNTGELFF.